Listed below are T cell receptor beta chains from one sample, sequenced in a study of read filtering for tumor transcriptome and immune sequencing. Each CDR3 protein is one row after TCRdb ran MiXCR on the reads. The data hold over 45,000 distinct CDR3 sequences, with roughly 19% observed a single time. The sample comprised a population of CD138-negative cells sorted from bone marrow. Receptor source: a donor aged 40 or older with multiple myeloma. Both conserved end residues are part of each CDR3. Each record gives: clone size, D gene, J gene, V gene, CDR3 length, CDR3 DNA, CDR3 protein. A D gene is named only where the DNA matches it firmly. A clone size is listed for some rows: how often the clone was seen (once, few, many), or a class if it is expanded.

many	TRBD1	TRBJ2-5	TRBV7-2	14	TGTGCCAGCAGCACAGACAGGGGCTGGGAGACCCAGTACTTC	CASSTDRGWETQYF
few	NA	TRBJ1-5	TRBV7-9	12	TGTGCCTGCAGCCCCCAGCGAGGGGCCCAGCATTTT	CACSPQRGAQHF
few	NA	TRBJ2-6	TRBV28	15	TGTGCCAGCAGTTTATCGCGCGCTGGGGCCAACGTCCTGACTTTC	CASSLSRAGANVLTF
many	NA	TRBJ2-3	TRBV20-1	12	TGCAGTGCTTATGGCCAAACAGCCACGCAGTATTTT	CSAYGQTATQYF
many	TRBD2	TRBJ2-3	TRBV20-1	14	TGCAGTGGGATTCTAAGCGGGAAATTGGCTACGCAGTATTTT	CSGILSGKLATQYF
few	NA	TRBJ1-5	TRBV5-1	15	TGCGCCAGCAGCCCCGGGGGGCAAAGCAATCAGCCCCAGCATTTT	CASSPGGQSNQPQHF
many	NA	TRBJ1-4	TRBV10-3	12	TGTGCCACCCGGCAGGGAAGTGAAAAACTGTTTTTT	CATRQGSEKLFF
many	TRBD2	TRBJ2-1	TRBV27	15	TGTGCCAGCAGTCCCGGGGGGGGCGCCTACAATGAGCAGTTCTTC	CASSPGGGAYNEQFF
few	NA	TRBJ2-5	TRBV28	13	TGTGCCAGCAGTATACAGGGTGCAGAGACCCAGTACTTC	CASSIQGAETQYF
NA	TRBD2	TRBJ2-1	TRBV12-3/TRBV12-4	15	TGTGCCAGCAGTTACGGGACTAGTCGGGGCAATGAGCAGTTCTTC	CASSYGTSRGNEQFF
many	NA	TRBJ1-1	TRBV18	14	TGTGCCAGCTCACCAGGCGGTTCCCTATTCTTGGCTTTCTTT	CASSPGGSLFLAFF
NA	NA	TRBJ2-3	TRBV7-2	14	TGTGCCAGCAGCTTACCCTCCATGGCGCATACGCAGTATTTT	CASSLPSMAHTQYF
NA	TRBD2	TRBJ2-1	TRBV4-1	18	TGCGCCAGCAGCCAAGTTCCTCCGAGTGGGACTACGTTGGATGAGCAGTTCTTT	CASSQVPPSGTTLDEQFF
many	NA	TRBJ1-1	TRBV15	14	TGTGCCACCAGCAGAGATAGGGGGGGCACTGAAGCTTTCTTT	CATSRDRGGTEAFF